The 6 T cell receptor beta chains below were found in one sample sequenced in a study of technical replicates of blood from a handful of donors. Clones were read by immunoSEQ multiplex PCR, and TCRdb kept only the in-frame ones, dropping some. The sample yields tens of thousands of clones, about 96% seen once. Sample: T cells isolated from PBMCs. All receptors derive from a human donor in good health.

The genes are TRBV6-5 and TRBJ1-5; unclear D gene. V was cut by 0 bases and J by 5 bases, with 11 bases left in between. This CDR3 region has 15 residues. Germline loops: CDR1 MNHEY, CDR2 SVGAGI. In DNA form, the CDR3 reads TGTGCCAGCAGTTACTCCCCGGGTATCGATCAGCCCCAGCATTTT. It yields the protein CASSYSPGIDQPQHF.

J is TRBJ1-2 and V is TRBV18; D remains unclear. Trimming took off 7 bases at V and 3 bases at J, with 18 bases between the two ends. The germline V gene has CDR1 KGHSH and CDR2 LQKENI. This CDR3 is built from 15 residues. The CDR3 DNA is TGTGCCAGCTTCACCCGGTCAGGATTTGACTATGGCTACACCTTC. Translating gives CASFTRSGFDYGYTF.

V usage is TRBV4-3 and J usage is TRBJ1-5, with 8 bases aligning to TRBD1. CDR3 size: 15 residues. Germline V gives CDR1 LGHNA, CDR2 YSLEER. With 4 bases clipped from V and 2 bases from J, the junction kept 4 bases outside the gene matches. CDR3: CASSRTGNGNQPQHF. The CDR3 DNA reads as TGCGCCAGCAGCCGGACAGGGAACGGCAATCAGCCCCAGCATTTT.

The rearrangement uses TRBV19 and TRBJ1-5; no definite D call. Germline CDR1 is LNHDA and CDR2 is SQIVND (reference sequence). Trimming removed 3 bases from V and 7 bases from J, with 7 bases in between. CDR3 length equals 12 residues. CDR3 loop: CASSILGQPQHF. CDR3 DNA: TGTGCCAGTAGTATTCTGGGCCAGCCCCAGCATTTT.

The gene calls are TRBV19 and TRBJ2-5, with TRBD1 identical over 8 bases. The J segment lost 4 bases and the V segment lost 4 bases, leaving 23 bases of the junction unmatched. The CDR3 loop spans 20 amino acids. Germline CDR1 reads LNHDA; CDR2 reads SQIVND (reference sequence). CDR3 protein: CASSTARRTGTTGLGETQYF. DNA for the CDR3: TGTGCCAGTAGTACCGCCCGCCGGACAGGGACGACGGGCTTAGGAGAGACCCAGTACTTC.

The J gene is TRBJ2-2, the V gene TRBV6-1; D is perhaps TRBD2 (5 bases). Germline V gives CDR1 MNHNS, CDR2 SASEGT. Trimming took off 4 bases at V and 8 bases at J, with 20 bases between the two ends. The CDR3 loop spans 16 amino acids. The chain's CDR3 is CASSGAVEGSLGELFF. The CDR3 DNA is TGTGCCAGCAGTGGGGCTGTTGAGGGTTCCCTAGGGGAGCTGTTTTTT.